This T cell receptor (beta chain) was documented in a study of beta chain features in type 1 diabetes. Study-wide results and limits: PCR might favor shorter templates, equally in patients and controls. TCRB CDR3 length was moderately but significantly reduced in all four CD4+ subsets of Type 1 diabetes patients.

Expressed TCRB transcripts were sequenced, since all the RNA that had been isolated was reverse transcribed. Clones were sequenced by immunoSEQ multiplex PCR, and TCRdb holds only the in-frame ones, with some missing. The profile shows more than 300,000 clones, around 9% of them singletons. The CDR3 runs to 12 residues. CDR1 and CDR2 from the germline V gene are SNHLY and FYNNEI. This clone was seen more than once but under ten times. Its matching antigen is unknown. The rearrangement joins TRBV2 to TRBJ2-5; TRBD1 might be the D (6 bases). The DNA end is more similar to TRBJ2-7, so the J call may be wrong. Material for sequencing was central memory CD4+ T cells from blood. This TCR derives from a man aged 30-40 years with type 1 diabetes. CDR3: CASSQQGYEQYF. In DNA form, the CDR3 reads TGTGCCAGCAGCCAACAGGGCTACGAGCAGTACTTC.